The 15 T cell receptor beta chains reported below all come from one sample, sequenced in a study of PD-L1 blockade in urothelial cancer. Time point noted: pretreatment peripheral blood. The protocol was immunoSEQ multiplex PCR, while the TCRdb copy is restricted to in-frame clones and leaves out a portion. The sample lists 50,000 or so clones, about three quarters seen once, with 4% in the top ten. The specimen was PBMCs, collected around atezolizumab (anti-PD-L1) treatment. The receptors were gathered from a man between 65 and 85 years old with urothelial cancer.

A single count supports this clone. The CDR3, as DNA: TGTGCCAGCAGCTCCCGCACCGGGGAGCTGTTTTTT. Translation: CASSSRTGELFF. The V call is TRBV7-8, the J call TRBJ2-2; D gene uncertain. Germline V CDR1 and CDR2: SGHVS, FQNEAQ. There are 12 residues in the CDR3. V was pared by 4 bases and J by 4 bases, with 4 bases between.

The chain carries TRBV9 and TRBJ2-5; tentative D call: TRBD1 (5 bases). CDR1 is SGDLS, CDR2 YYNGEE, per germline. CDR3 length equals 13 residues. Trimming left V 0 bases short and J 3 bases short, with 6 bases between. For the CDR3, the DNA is TGTGCCAGCAGCGTAGGACAGAAAGAGACCCAGTACTTC. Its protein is CASSVGQKETQYF.

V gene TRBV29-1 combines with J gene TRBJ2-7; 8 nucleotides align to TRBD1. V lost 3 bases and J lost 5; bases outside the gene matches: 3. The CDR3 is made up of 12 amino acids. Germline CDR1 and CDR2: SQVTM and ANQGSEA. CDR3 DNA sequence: TGCAGCGTTGAGCAGGGGGCAAACGAGCAGTACTTC. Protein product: CSVEQGANEQYF.

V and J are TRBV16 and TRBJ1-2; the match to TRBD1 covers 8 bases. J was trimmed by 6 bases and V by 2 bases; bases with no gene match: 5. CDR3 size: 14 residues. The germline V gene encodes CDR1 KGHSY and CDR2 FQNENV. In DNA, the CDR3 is TGTGCCAGCAGCCAAGACAGGGGCTGGGATGGCTACACCTTC. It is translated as CASSQDRGWDGYTF.

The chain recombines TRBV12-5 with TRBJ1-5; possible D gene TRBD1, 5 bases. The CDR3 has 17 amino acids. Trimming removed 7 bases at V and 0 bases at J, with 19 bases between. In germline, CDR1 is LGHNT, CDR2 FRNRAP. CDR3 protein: CASATHLTETSNQPQHF. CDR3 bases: TGTGCTAGTGCCACCCATTTGACAGAGACTAGCAATCAGCCCCAGCATTTT.

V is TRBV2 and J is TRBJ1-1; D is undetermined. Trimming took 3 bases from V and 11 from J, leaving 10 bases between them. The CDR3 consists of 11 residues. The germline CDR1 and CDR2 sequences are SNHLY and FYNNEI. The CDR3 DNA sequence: TGTGCCAGCAGTGACCAAACTGTCGCTTTCTTT. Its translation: CASSDQTVAFF.

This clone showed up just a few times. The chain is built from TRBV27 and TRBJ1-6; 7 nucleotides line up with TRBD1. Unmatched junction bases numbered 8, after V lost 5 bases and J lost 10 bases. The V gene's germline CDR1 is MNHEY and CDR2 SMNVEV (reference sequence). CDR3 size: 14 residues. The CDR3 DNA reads TGTGCCAGCAGTCTGACAGGGAAGGGGTCACCCCTCCACTTT. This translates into CASSLTGKGSPLHF.

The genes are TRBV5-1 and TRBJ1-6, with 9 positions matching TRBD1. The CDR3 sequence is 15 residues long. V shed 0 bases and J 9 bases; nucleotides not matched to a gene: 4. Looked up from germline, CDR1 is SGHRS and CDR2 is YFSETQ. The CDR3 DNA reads TGCGCCAGCAGCTTGGAGGACAGGGGAGGTTCACCCCTCCACTTT. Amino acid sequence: CASSLEDRGGSPLHF.

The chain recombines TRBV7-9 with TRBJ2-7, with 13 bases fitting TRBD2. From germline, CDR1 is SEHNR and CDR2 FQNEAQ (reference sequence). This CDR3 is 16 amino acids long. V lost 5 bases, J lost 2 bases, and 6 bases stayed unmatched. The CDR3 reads CASSPWTSGGAYEQYF. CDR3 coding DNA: TGTGCCAGCAGCCCCTGGACTAGCGGGGGTGCCTACGAGCAGTACTTC.

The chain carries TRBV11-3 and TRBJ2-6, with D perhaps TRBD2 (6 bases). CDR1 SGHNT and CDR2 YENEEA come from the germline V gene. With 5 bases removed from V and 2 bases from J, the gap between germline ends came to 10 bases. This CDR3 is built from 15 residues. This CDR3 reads CASSPGGTGANVLTF. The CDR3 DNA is TGTGCCAGCAGCCCTGGGGGGACTGGGGCCAACGTCCTGACTTTC. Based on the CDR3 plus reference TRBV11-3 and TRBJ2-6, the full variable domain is EAGVVQSPRYKIIEKKQPVAFWCNPISGHNTLYWYLQNLGQGPELLIRYENEEAVDDSQLPKDRFSAERLKGVDSTLKIQPAELGDSAVYLCASSPGGTGANVLTFGAGSRLTVL.

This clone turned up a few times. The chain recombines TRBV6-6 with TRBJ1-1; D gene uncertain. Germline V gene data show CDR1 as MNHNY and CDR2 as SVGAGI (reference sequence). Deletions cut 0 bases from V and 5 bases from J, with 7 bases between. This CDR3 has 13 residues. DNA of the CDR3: TGTGCCAGCAGTTACTCTCCGAGGACTGAAGCTTTCTTT. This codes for CASSYSPRTEAFF.

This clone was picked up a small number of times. CDR3 in amino acids: CASRVQGSSPLHF. The DNA for the CDR3 is TGTGCCAGCAGGGTACAGGGGAGTTCACCCCTCCACTTT. This sequence joins TRBV2 and TRBJ1-6; the match to TRBD1 covers 7 bases. This CDR3 is built from 13 residues. From germline, CDR1 is SNHLY and CDR2 FYNNEI. J gave up 9 bases and V 6 bases, and 5 bases lay outside the gene matches.

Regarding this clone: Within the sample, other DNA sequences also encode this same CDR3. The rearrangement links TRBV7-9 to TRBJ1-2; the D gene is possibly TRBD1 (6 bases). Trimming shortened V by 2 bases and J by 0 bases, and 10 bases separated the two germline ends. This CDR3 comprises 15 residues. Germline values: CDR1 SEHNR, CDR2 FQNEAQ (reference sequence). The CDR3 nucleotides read TGTGCCAGCAGCTTACTACAGGGTGCTAACTATGGCTACACCTTC. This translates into CASSLLQGANYGYTF.

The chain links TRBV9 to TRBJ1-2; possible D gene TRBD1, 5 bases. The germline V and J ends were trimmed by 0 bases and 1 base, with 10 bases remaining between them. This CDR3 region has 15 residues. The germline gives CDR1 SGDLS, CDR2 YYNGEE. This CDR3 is CASSVGQGFNYGYTF. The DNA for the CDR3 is TGTGCCAGCAGCGTAGGGCAGGGATTTAACTATGGCTACACCTTC. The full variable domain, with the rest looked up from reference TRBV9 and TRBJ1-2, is DSGVTQTPKHLITATGQRVTLRCSPRSGDLSVYWYQQSLDQGLQFLIQYYNGEERAKGNILERFSAQQFPDLHSELNLSSLELGDSALYFCASSVGQGFNYGYTFGSGTRLTVV.

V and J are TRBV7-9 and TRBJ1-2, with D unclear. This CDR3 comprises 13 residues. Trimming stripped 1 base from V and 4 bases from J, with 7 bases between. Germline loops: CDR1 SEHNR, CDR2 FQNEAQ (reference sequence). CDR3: CASSLGGLYGYTF. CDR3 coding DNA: TGTGCCAGCAGCTTAGGAGGGCTCTATGGCTACACCTTC.